The rows below give T cell receptor beta chains drawn from one sample of a study of graft-versus-host responses after intestinal transplantation. These TCRs are of unknown antigen specificity. Some clones are missing from TCRdb's copy, which holds only in-frame ones; the method was immunoSEQ multiplex PCR. Of tens of thousands of clones listed, roughly 94% are singletons. Sequenced material: unstimulated CD4+ T cells sorted from spleen or lymph node cells, taken before transplant. Receptor source: a human donor who was the organ donor for an intestinal transplant. The conserved cysteine and the conserved F or W are not part of the CDR3 here.

j_call: TRBJ2-7
v_call: TRBV5-1
cdr3_aa: ASSGEDEQY

j_call: TRBJ1-5
v_call: TRBV15
cdr3_aa: ATSKRPGGGNNQPQH

j_call: TRBJ1-6
v_call: TRBV7-9
cdr3_aa: ASSLQGSSYNSPLH

j_call: TRBJ1-5
v_call: TRBV2
cdr3_aa: ASSEISSPQH

j_call: TRBJ1-1
v_call: TRBV6-5
cdr3_aa: ASSYSRGVGTEAF

j_call: TRBJ2-5
v_call: TRBV11-3
cdr3_aa: ASSLAPMLAGQETQY

j_call: TRBJ1-2
v_call: TRBV30
cdr3_aa: AWSGPTGDYGYT

j_call: TRBJ1-2
v_call: TRBV30
cdr3_aa: ASSQSLFYGYT

j_call: TRBJ1-1
v_call: TRBV28
cdr3_aa: ASSLIGSLGNTEAF

j_call: TRBJ1-2
v_call: TRBV28
cdr3_aa: ASSLSLEGARGYGYT

j_call: TRBJ1-2
v_call: TRBV27
cdr3_aa: ASSPRGTVANYGYT

j_call: TRBJ1-6
v_call: TRBV5-5
cdr3_aa: ASSSMEAASPLH

j_call: TRBJ2-3
v_call: TRBV2
cdr3_aa: ASNPSGGAADTQY

j_call: TRBJ2-7
v_call: TRBV7-6
cdr3_aa: ASSLQGGPYEQY

j_call: TRBJ1-2
v_call: TRBV6-5
cdr3_aa: ASSYSTELKYGYT

j_call: TRBJ2-7
v_call: TRBV19
cdr3_aa: ASSFTGGSYEQY

j_call: TRBJ1-1
v_call: TRBV5-1
cdr3_aa: ASSLSGGIMNTEAF

j_call: TRBJ2-5
v_call: TRBV9
cdr3_aa: ASSRDVETQY

j_call: TRBJ2-1
v_call: TRBV30
cdr3_aa: AWSVDLASSYNEQF

j_call: TRBJ2-3
v_call: TRBV19
cdr3_aa: ASSVTSSTDTQY

j_call: TRBJ2-7
v_call: TRBV6-6
cdr3_aa: ASSYRGKYEQY

j_call: TRBJ2-2
v_call: TRBV11-3
cdr3_aa: ASSQTSGHTGELF

j_call: TRBJ2-2
v_call: TRBV2
cdr3_aa: ASSAQLGAVTGELF

j_call: TRBJ1-4
v_call: TRBV28
cdr3_aa: ASSLILWGRGKLF

j_call: TRBJ1-1
v_call: TRBV25-1
cdr3_aa: ASSAGQGTTEAF

j_call: TRBJ1-3
v_call: TRBV6-1
cdr3_aa: ASSEAQGYSGNTIY

j_call: TRBJ1-4
v_call: TRBV9
cdr3_aa: ASSARTAINEKLF

j_call: TRBJ2-7
v_call: TRBV5-1
cdr3_aa: ASSLGQGIVEQY